Presented here are 29 T cell receptor beta chains from one specimen sequenced in a study of cytomegalovirus exposure and HLA in healthy donors. Primers for the PCR totalled 60 Vbeta and 13 Jbeta. Measured with immunoSEQ multiplex PCR; TCRdb has only the in-frame clones, and not every one. The sample has about 190,000 clones, just under 75% seen once. The sequencing sample was made of PBMCs. The source is a man in his thirties or forties in good health and CMV-seropositive.

This sequence joins TRBV11-3 and TRBJ2-2; no reliable D call. The germline V and J ends were trimmed by 4 bases and 0 bases, with 9 bases remaining between them. Per the germline V gene, CDR1 is SGHNT and CDR2 is YENEEA. This CDR3 has 15 residues. The CDR3, as DNA: TGTGCCAGCAGCTCAACCACAGCGAACACCGGGGAGCTGTTTTTT. It yields the protein CASSSTTANTGELFF.

The chain has TRBV7-2 and TRBJ1-2, with D perhaps matching TRBD1 (5 bases). Per germline, CDR1 SGHTA and CDR2 FQGNSA. Trimming left V 2 bases short and J 4 bases short, with 8 bases between. CDR3 length equals 13 residues. In DNA form, the CDR3 reads TGTGCCAGCAGCTTAAGGGGACTCTATGGCTACACCTTC. Its protein product is CASSLRGLYGYTF.

The V gene is TRBV11-2, the J gene TRBJ2-6; 7 nucleotides line up with TRBD1. V trimming: 4 bases; J trimming: 2 bases; junction bases outside the gene matches: 11. The CDR3 consists of 18 residues. CDR1 and CDR2 (germline): SGHAT, FQNNGV. This CDR3 reads CASSSTGRHYTGANVLTF. The CDR3, as DNA: TGTGCCAGCAGCTCGACAGGGCGCCATTATACTGGGGCCAACGTCCTGACTTTC.

The V gene is TRBV2, the J gene TRBJ1-6; the match to TRBD1 covers 8 bases. The CDR3 is made up of 14 amino acids. Germline CDR1 and CDR2: SNHLY and FYNNEI. The V gene end was trimmed by 7 bases and the J gene end by 8 bases; junction bases not matched to a gene: 7. The CDR3 is CASTRQGLYSPLHF. The CDR3 region has the DNA TGTGCCAGCACCAGACAGGGGTTGTATTCACCCCTCCACTTT.

This sequence joins TRBV7-3 and TRBJ2-5, with a tentative D call TRBD2 (6 bases). V was shortened by 5 bases and J by 2 bases, with 12 bases between the two germline ends. The CDR3 length is 14 residues. Germline assignment: CDR1 SGHTA and CDR2 FQGTGA. DNA of the CDR3: TGTGCCAGCAGCAGACTTGGGGGGCAAGAGACCCAGTACTTC. Translating it yields CASSRLGGQETQYF.

This sequence joins TRBV7-9 and TRBJ1-2; TRBD1 agrees at 7 bases. Losses at the gene ends were 5 bases for V and 8 bases for J; bases not matched to a gene: 11. The CDR3 runs 14 residues. Germline lookup yields CDR1 SEHNR and CDR2 FQNEAQ (reference sequence). DNA for the CDR3: TGTGCCAGCAGCCTACAGGGGTCTCCGGGAGGCTACACCTTC. This encodes CASSLQGSPGGYTF.

The rearrangement joins TRBV5-6 to TRBJ1-5; weak D call: TRBD1 (6 bases). V shed 0 bases and J shed 6 bases, with 10 bases lying between them. From germline, CDR1 is SGHDT and CDR2 YYEEEE. This CDR3 is 14 amino acids long. The CDR3 nucleotides read TGTGCCAGCAGCTTGGGGGGGCGAACTCAGCCCCAGCATTTT. Protein product: CASSLGGRTQPQHF.

The chain uses TRBV25-1 and TRBJ2-2, with TRBD2 as a possible D gene (5 bases). V was pared by 1 base and J by 8 bases, with 14 bases between. Germline V gene lookup returns CDR1 MGHDK and CDR2 SYGVNS. The CDR3 sequence is 15 residues long. CDR3 protein: CASSESRVPWGELFF. For the CDR3, the DNA is TGTGCCAGCAGTGAATCGAGGGTCCCTTGGGGGGAGCTGTTTTTT.

This clone was recorded a few times. The chain couples TRBV27 to TRBJ2-7; tentatively, D is TRBD1 (6 bases). The CDR3 loop spans 12 amino acids. The V gene's germline CDR1 is MNHEY and CDR2 SMNVEV (reference sequence). V was shortened by 8 bases and J by 4 bases, with 12 bases between the two germline ends. The chain's CDR3 is CASGITGYEQYF. The CDR3 nucleotides are TGTGCCAGCGGCATCACAGGGTACGAGCAGTACTTC.

As DNA, the CDR3 is TGTGCCAGCAGCAGGGGGTACGACGAGCAGTACTTC. It translates to CASSRGYDEQYF. The genes are TRBV28 and TRBJ2-7; 7 bases align to TRBD1. Germline trimming cut 6 bases from V and 5 bases from J; bases unmatched to any gene: 4. This CDR3 comprises 12 residues. From germline, CDR1 is MDHEN and CDR2 SYDVKM.

This clone was detected only once. The rearrangement links TRBV29-1 to TRBJ2-3; 8 bases map to TRBD2. The CDR3 contains 17 residues. Germline-derived CDR1 and CDR2 are SQVTM and ANQGSEA. Unmatched junction bases numbered 12, after V lost 4 bases and J lost 0 bases. In DNA, the CDR3 is TGCAGCGTTGCGAGGCGGGGCGGGAGGTCTAGCACAGATACGCAGTATTTT. Translated, it gives CSVARRGGRSSTDTQYF.

This chain connects TRBV11-2 to TRBJ2-7; D perhaps matches TRBD1 (6 bases). Trimming left V 4 bases short and J 5 bases short, with 15 bases between. The CDR3 has 14 amino acids. The germline CDR1 and CDR2 sequences are SGHAT and FQNNGV. Written as DNA, the CDR3 is TGTGCCAGCAGCTCGATAACAGGGACCCACGAGCAGTACTTC. As protein: CASSSITGTHEQYF. Based on the CDR3 plus reference TRBV11-2 and TRBJ2-7, the full variable domain is EAGVAQSPRYKIIEKRQSVAFWCNPISGHATLYWYQQILGQGPKLLIQFQNNGVVDDSQLPKDRFSAERLKGVDSTLKIQPAKLEDSAVYLCASSSITGTHEQYFGPGTRLTVT.

In its sample, this clone was seen a few times. The V call is TRBV30, the J call TRBJ1-3; D call uncertain. Between the trimmed V and J ends, which lost 0 bases and 4 bases, there was a span of 13 bases. Looked up from germline, CDR1 is GTSNPN and CDR2 is SVGIG (reference sequence). This CDR3 region has 15 residues. DNA of the CDR3: TGTGCCTGGAGTGTACCCGGGAGGTACGGAAACACCATATATTTT. It yields the protein CAWSVPGRYGNTIYF.

This clone was found once. The chain employs TRBV6-1 and TRBJ1-3, with D hard to call. In germline, CDR1 is MNHNS, CDR2 SASEGT. This CDR3 is built from 12 residues. Between the trimmed V and J ends, which lost 2 bases and 6 bases, there was a span of 5 bases. The CDR3 protein is CASSELANTIYF. Written as DNA, the CDR3 is TGTGCCAGCAGTGAACTGGCAAACACCATATATTTT.

The V and J genes are TRBV30 and TRBJ2-5; 11 nucleotides line up with TRBD2. The length of the CDR3 is 15 residues. The trim removed 2 bases at V and 5 bases at J, leaving 7 bases unmatched. Germline CDR1 GTSNPN, CDR2 SVGIG (reference sequence). This chain's CDR3 is CAWSITSGGWETQYF. The CDR3 DNA reads TGTGCCTGGAGTATCACTAGCGGGGGATGGGAGACCCAGTACTTC.

The chain has TRBV2 and TRBJ1-1; possibly TRBD1 for D (6 bases). V was clipped by 7 bases and J by 4 bases, with 13 bases between them. Germline loops: CDR1 SNHLY, CDR2 FYNNEI. This CDR3 has 13 amino acids. This chain's CDR3 is CASNQGQGTEAFF. The CDR3 DNA sequence: TGTGCCAGCAACCAGGGGCAAGGCACTGAAGCTTTCTTT.

The rearrangement uses TRBV7-9 and TRBJ2-2; D perhaps matches TRBD2 (5 bases). Germline values: CDR1 SEHNR, CDR2 FQNEAQ (reference sequence). The CDR3 runs 16 residues. The V end lost 2 bases, the J end lost 4 bases, and 14 bases lay between the germline ends. CDR3 loop: CASSLRESRGTGELFF. The CDR3 coding sequence is TGTGCCAGCAGCTTAAGGGAGAGCAGAGGCACCGGGGAGCTGTTTTTT.

The sample holds a few counts of this clone. The chain employs TRBV6-6 and TRBJ1-1; the match to TRBD1 covers 7 bases. Germline lookup yields CDR1 MNHNY and CDR2 SVGAGI (reference sequence). This CDR3 has 16 residues. The V segment lost 3 bases and the J segment 4 bases; nucleotides outside the gene matches: 11. CDR3 sequence: CASSYLTATGTTEAFF. The DNA for the CDR3 is TGTGCCAGCAGTTATCTGACTGCGACAGGGACCACTGAAGCTTTCTTT.

The gene calls are TRBV10-3 and TRBJ2-2; D is uncertain. This CDR3 region has 12 residues. Germline CDR1 is ENHRY and CDR2 is SYGVKD. V lost 6 bases to trimming and J lost 1 base, with 3 bases between them. DNA of the CDR3: TGTGCCATCAGCGGGAACACCGGGGAGCTGTTTTTT. As protein: CAISGNTGELFF.

This clone came up a few times. V usage is TRBV7-2 and J usage is TRBJ2-3; no reliable D call. This CDR3 has 14 amino acids. Germline values: CDR1 SGHTA, CDR2 FQGNSA. V was trimmed by 5 bases and J by 2 bases, leaving 11 bases between them. CDR3: CASSKAQPTDTQYF. CDR3 in DNA: TGTGCCAGCAGCAAGGCACAGCCCACAGATACGCAGTATTTT.

V is TRBV6-1 and J is TRBJ2-5; D is undetermined. The J call may be mistaken, given a closer DNA end match to TRBJ2-7. The CDR3 is made up of 14 amino acids. Germline V CDR1 and CDR2: MNHNS, SASEGT. CDR3 loop: CASSGLPAKLEQYF. The CDR3 nucleotides read TGTGCCAGCAGTGGACTCCCCGCCAAACTCGAGCAGTACTTC.

The chain has TRBV18 and TRBJ2-1; TRBD1 is a possible D gene (6 bases). V gave up 8 bases and J gave up 6 bases, with 14 bases separating them. The CDR3 has 13 residues. Germline CDR1 and CDR2: KGHSH and LQKENI. The CDR3 reads CASHKQGSNEQFF. Here the CDR3 DNA reads TGTGCCAGCCACAAACAGGGTAGCAATGAGCAGTTCTTC.

J is TRBJ1-1 and V is TRBV30, with 7 bases lining up with TRBD1. Germline lookup yields CDR1 GTSNPN and CDR2 SVGIG (reference sequence). There are 13 residues in the CDR3. The V and J ends lost 4 bases and 5 bases, in that order; junction bases with no gene match: 7. CDR3 in DNA: TGTGCCTGGAACACAGGGGCTCGGACTGAAGCTTTCTTT. It encodes CAWNTGARTEAFF.

The gene calls are TRBV30 and TRBJ2-3; no clear D gene. This CDR3 has 13 residues. The V end lost 3 bases, the J end lost 1 base, and 8 bases lay between the germline ends. Germline CDR1 reads GTSNPN; CDR2 reads SVGIG (reference sequence). CDR3 DNA sequence: TGTGCCTGGAGCCTTCCAGGCACAGATACGCAGTATTTT. It specifies CAWSLPGTDTQYF.

V is TRBV29-1 and J is TRBJ1-2; 8 bases align to TRBD1. The CDR3 extends over 12 amino acids. Per the germline V gene, CDR1 is SQVTM and CDR2 is ANQGSEA. The V segment lost 5 bases and the J segment 6 bases; nucleotides outside the gene matches: 5. The CDR3 DNA follows: TGCAGCGTTCCTCAGGGGGCGGATGGCTACACCTTC. Amino acid sequence: CSVPQGADGYTF.

This clone occurred once. In DNA, the CDR3 is TGTGCCAGCAGCCCAGGGGGACAGGGAACTCAGCCCCAGCATTTT. This codes for CASSPGGQGTQPQHF. The chain carries TRBV9 and TRBJ1-5; TRBD1 aligns across 9 bases. Germline V lookup: CDR1 SGDLS, CDR2 YYNGEE. The CDR3 is 15 residues long. J gave up 6 bases and V 4 bases, and 8 bases lay outside the gene matches. Variable domain in full (rest from reference TRBV9 and TRBJ1-5): DSGVTQTPKHLITATGQRVTLRCSPRSGDLSVYWYQQSLDQGLQFLIQYYNGEERAKGNILERFSAQQFPDLHSELNLSSLELGDSALYFCASSPGGQGTQPQHFGDGTRLSIL.

This clone appeared a single time. The chain links TRBV21-1 to TRBJ2-3; the tabulated D call, TRBD1, remains unverified against the DNA. TRBV21-1 is classified as a pseudogene. CDR3 length: 15 residues. In nucleotides, the CDR3 is TGTGCCAGCAGCCAGCCGACAGGATGGAGAGATACGCAGTATTTT. It codes for CASSQPTGWRDTQYF.

This clone appeared a few times. This chain connects TRBV7-8 to TRBJ2-1; 8 positions agree with TRBD2. CDR3 length: 15 residues. Germline V gene data show CDR1 as SGHVS and CDR2 as FQNEAQ. Trimming took 3 bases from V and 9 from J; bases not matched to a gene: 10. The CDR3 spells CASSFGQRERAEQFF. DNA for the CDR3: TGTGCCAGCAGCTTCGGCCAGCGGGAGAGAGCTGAGCAGTTCTTC.

The V call is TRBV6-5, the J call TRBJ2-7, with 8 bases identical to TRBD2. The CDR3 contains 14 residues. Germline V gene sequence: CDR1 MNHEY, CDR2 SVGAGI. Trimming took 6 bases from V and 0 from J; bases not matched to a gene: 4. This CDR3 reads CASRTGGSSYEQYF. CDR3 nucleotides: TGTGCCAGCAGGACGGGGGGGAGCTCCTACGAGCAGTACTTC.